The 7 T cell receptor beta chains in this list originate from one sample, sequenced in a study of blood T cell repertoires in COVID-19. Method: immunoSEQ multiplex PCR; TCRdb's copy keeps in-frame clones and lacks some. The data contain 250,000 or so clones, 88% of them singletons. Sequencing was carried out using peripheral blood. The receptors originated from a woman aged 25 to 39 with acute or convalescent COVID-19.

This rearrangement joins TRBV5-8 to TRBJ2-1, with TRBD1 matching 10 bases. The CDR3 is 14 amino acids. V gave up 4 bases and J gave up 8 bases; unmatched junction bases: 6. CDR1 is SGHTS and CDR2 is YDEGEE in the germline V gene. CDR3 region: CASSTSGTGDEQFF. The CDR3 DNA follows: TGTGCCAGCAGCACCTCCGGGACAGGGGATGAGCAGTTCTTC.

This clone was counted only a few times. The chain carries TRBV4-1 and TRBJ2-5, with 9 bases matching TRBD2. The V gene end was trimmed by 4 bases and the J gene end by 5 bases; junction bases not matched to a gene: 5. Germline CDR1 is MGHRA and CDR2 is YSYEKL. This CDR3 contains 14 residues. CDR3 in amino acids: CASSPRGLAETQYF. The CDR3 DNA sequence: TGCGCCAGCAGCCCTCGCGGACTAGCGGAGACCCAGTACTTC.

The chain has TRBV7-2 and TRBJ2-7; 7 bases line up with TRBD2. This CDR3 is 14 amino acids long. V trimming: 2 bases; J trimming: 2 bases; junction bases outside the gene matches: 3. CDR1 is SGHTA and CDR2 is FQGNSA in the germline V gene. DNA of the CDR3: TGTGCCAGCAGCTTATCAGGGACTACCTACGAGCAGTACTTC. This sequence encodes CASSLSGTTYEQYF.

CDR3 loop: CASSTGGYNEQFF. CDR3 sequence (DNA): TGCGCCAGCAGCACCGGGGGGTACAATGAGCAGTTCTTC. This chain uses TRBV5-1 with TRBJ2-1; 7 bases line up with TRBD2. Unmatched junction bases numbered 2, after V lost 4 bases and J lost 4 bases. This CDR3 spans 13 amino acids. The germline gives CDR1 SGHRS, CDR2 YFSETQ.

The chain is built from TRBV9 and TRBJ2-7; tentative D call: TRBD2 (6 bases). Germline CDR1 and CDR2: SGDLS and YYNGEE. V was shortened by 4 bases and J by 3 bases, with 20 bases between the two germline ends. The CDR3 is 16 residues long. The CDR3 DNA follows: TGTGCCAGCAGCTTGACCTCGGGACTTGACTTCTACGAGCAGTACTTC. Its translation: CASSLTSGLDFYEQYF.

The V gene is TRBV5-1, the J gene TRBJ2-7; a possible D gene is TRBD2 (5 bases). The CDR3 extends over 15 amino acids. Germline V gene sequence: CDR1 SGHRS, CDR2 YFSETQ. V gave up 2 bases and J gave up 1 base, with 13 bases separating them. CDR3 amino acids: CASSFPSGRSYEQYF. The CDR3 DNA is TGCGCCAGCAGCTTTCCTAGTGGGAGATCCTACGAGCAGTACTTC. Full variable domain (missing parts from reference TRBV5-1 and TRBJ2-7): KAGVTQTPRYLIKTRGQQVTLSCSPISGHRSVSWYQQTPGQGLQFLFEYFSETQRNKGNFPGRFSGRQFSNSRSEMNVSTLELGDSALYLCASSFPSGRSYEQYFGPGTRLTVT.

This chain joins TRBV10-3 and TRBJ1-5, with D uncertain. The CDR3 loop spans 13 amino acids. V was trimmed by 7 bases and J by 6 bases, leaving 13 bases between them. Germline V CDR1 and CDR2: ENHRY, SYGVKD. DNA for the CDR3: TGTGCCATCAACGCGGGGTTAGGTCAGCCCCAGCATTTT. This sequence encodes CAINAGLGQPQHF.